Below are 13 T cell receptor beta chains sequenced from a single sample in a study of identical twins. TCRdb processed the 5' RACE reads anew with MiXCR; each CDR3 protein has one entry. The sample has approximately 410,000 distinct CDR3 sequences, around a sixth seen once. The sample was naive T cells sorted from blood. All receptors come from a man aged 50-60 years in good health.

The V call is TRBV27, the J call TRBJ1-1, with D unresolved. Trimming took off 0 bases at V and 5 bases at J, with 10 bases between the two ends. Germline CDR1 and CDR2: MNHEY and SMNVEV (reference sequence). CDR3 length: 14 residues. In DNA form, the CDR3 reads TGTGCCAGCAGTTTATCTTGGGGTAATACTGAAGCTTTCTTT. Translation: CASSLSWGNTEAFF.

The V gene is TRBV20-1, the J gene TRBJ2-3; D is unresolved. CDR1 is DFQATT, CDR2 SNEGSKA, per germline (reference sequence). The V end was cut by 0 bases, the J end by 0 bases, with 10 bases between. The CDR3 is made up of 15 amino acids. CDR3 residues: CSARDLAVSTDTQYF. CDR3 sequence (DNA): TGCAGTGCTAGAGATCTCGCGGTCAGCACAGATACGCAGTATTTT.

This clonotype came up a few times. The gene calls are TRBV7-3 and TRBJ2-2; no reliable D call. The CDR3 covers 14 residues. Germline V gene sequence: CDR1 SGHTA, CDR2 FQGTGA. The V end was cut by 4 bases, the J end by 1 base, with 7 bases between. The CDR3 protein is CASSSRRNTGELFF. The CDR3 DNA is TGTGCCAGCAGCTCGCGGCGGAACACCGGGGAGCTGTTTTTT.

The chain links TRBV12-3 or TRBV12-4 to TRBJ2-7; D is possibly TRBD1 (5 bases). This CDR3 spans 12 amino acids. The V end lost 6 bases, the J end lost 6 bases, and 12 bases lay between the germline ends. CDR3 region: CASSPMTAEQYF. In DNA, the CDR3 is TGTGCCAGCAGCCCCATGACAGCCGAGCAGTACTTC.

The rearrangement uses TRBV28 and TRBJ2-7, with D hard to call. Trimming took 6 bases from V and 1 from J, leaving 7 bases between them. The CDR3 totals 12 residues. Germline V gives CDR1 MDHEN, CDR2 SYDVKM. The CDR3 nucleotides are TGTGCCAGCAGGGGCCTATCCTACGAGCAGTACTTC. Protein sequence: CASRGLSYEQYF.

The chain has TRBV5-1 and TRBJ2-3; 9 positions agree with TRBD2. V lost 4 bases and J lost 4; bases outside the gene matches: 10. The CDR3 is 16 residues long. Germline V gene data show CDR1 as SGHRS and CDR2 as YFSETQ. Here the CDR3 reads CASSPGGGGAADTQYF. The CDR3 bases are TGCGCCAGCAGCCCTGGCGGCGGGGGGGCCGCAGATACGCAGTATTTT.

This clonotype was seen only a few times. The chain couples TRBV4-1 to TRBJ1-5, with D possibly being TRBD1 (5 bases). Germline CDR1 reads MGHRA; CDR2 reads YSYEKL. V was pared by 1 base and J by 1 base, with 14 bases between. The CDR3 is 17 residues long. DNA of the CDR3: TGCGCCAGCAGCCAAGTTTTGCGACGACAGAGCAATCAGCCCCAGCATTTT. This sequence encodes CASSQVLRRQSNQPQHF.

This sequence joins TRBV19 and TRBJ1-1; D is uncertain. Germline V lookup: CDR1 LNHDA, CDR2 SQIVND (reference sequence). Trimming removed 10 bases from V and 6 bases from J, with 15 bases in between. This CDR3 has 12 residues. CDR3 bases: TGTGCCACCAAGATCCCCGGGGCTGAAGCTTTCTTT. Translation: CATKIPGAEAFF.

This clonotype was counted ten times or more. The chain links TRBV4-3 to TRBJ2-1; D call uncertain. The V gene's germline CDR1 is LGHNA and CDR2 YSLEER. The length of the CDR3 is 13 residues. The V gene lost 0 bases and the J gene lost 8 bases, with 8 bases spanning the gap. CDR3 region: CASSQDRAYEQFF. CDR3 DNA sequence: TGCGCCAGCAGCCAAGATCGTGCGTATGAGCAGTTCTTC.

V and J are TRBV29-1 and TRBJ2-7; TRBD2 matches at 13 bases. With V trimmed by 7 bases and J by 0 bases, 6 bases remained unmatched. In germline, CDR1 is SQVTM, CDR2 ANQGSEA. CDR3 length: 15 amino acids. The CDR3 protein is CSAEGLAGNSYEQYF. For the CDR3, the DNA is TGCAGCGCCGAGGGACTAGCGGGGAACTCCTACGAGCAGTACTTC.

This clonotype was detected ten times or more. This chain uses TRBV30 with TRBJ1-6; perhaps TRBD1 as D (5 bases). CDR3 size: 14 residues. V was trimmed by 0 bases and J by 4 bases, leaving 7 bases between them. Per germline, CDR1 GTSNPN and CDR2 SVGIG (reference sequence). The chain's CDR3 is CAWSVSGYNSPLHF. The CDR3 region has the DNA TGTGCCTGGAGTGTATCAGGGTATAATTCACCCCTCCACTTT.

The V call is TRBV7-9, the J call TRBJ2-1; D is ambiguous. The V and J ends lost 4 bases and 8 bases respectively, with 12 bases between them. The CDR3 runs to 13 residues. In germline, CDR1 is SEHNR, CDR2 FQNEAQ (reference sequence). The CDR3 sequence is CASSYVEADEQFF. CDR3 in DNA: TGTGCCAGCAGCTACGTCGAGGCCGATGAGCAGTTCTTC.

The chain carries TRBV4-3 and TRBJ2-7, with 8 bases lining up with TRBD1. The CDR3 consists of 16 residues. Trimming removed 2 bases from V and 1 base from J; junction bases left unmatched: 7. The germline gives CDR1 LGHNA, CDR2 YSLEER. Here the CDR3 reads CASSQSPRGQSYEQYF. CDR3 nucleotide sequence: TGCGCCAGCAGCCAATCGCCCAGGGGGCAGTCCTACGAGCAGTACTTC.